The rows below give T cell receptor beta chains drawn from one sample of a study of human T cells and chemical hapten exposure. TCRdb used MiXCR to reprocess the RACE reads, holding one entry per CDR3 protein. This sample has about 380,000 distinct CDR3 sequences, with approximately 5.1% found just once. The sample consisted of whole blood, taken in connection with sensitization to the hapten diphenylcyclopropenone (DPC). These receptors all stem from a woman between 45 and 60 years old with alopecia areata. Some clones in this sample may be carry-over from other donors' samples. Both conserved end residues are part of each CDR3. Each record gives: CDR3 protein, V gene, J gene.

CATRRPGLAGVNEQFF,TRBV6-4,TRBJ2-1
CASSLHSGAYGYTF,TRBV27,TRBJ1-2
CASSYGTGREPQHF,TRBV6-5,TRBJ1-5
CASSLWDKEAFF,TRBV28,TRBJ1-1
CASSLSPVAGGETQYF,TRBV5-6,TRBJ2-5
CASSYTRQETQYF,TRBV6-6,TRBJ2-5
CSARRWGEGPDTQYF,TRBV20-1,TRBJ2-3
CASSGTGGAPETQYF,TRBV7-9,TRBJ2-5
CASSLIGLAVAKNIQYF,TRBV12-3/TRBV12-4,TRBJ2-4
CASSLRLAGSTDTQYF,TRBV7-2,TRBJ2-3
CSAVPGTDTQYF,TRBV20-1,TRBJ2-3